The clone carrying this TCR beta chain was seen only once. This table comes from immunoSEQ multiplex PCR, and its TCRdb copy is limited to in-frame clones, with some not included. The sample contains 120,000 or so clones, about 90% of which appear only once. Germline loops: CDR1 MNHEY, CDR2 SMNVEV (reference sequence). The CDR3 sequence is 15 residues long. The ends were cut back, 5 bases at V and 2 bases at J, with 16 bases in the middle. The entry originates in a study of control samples from healthy donors and cancer patients. The sequenced sample was blood. The chain links TRBV27 to TRBJ2-7; TRBD2 is a possible D gene (6 bases). The receptor's source is a man between 18 and 35 years old in good health. The CDR3 DNA follows: TGTGCCAGCAGTCTCACACCTAGCGATACCTACGAGCAGTACTTC. This encodes CASSLTPSDTYEQYF.